The source of this TCR beta chain is a study of T cells after posttransplantation cyclophosphamide. The method was immunoSEQ multiplex PCR; TCRdb's version includes in-frame clones alone and lacks a portion of them. This table holds over 15,000 clones, around 84% found once. Findings and limits, study-wide: Later blood repertoires were often dominated by clones from the donor CD8+ memory compartment. Recipient CMV seropositivity and CMV reactivation strongly tracked TRB clonality. TRB overlap between skin or GI tissue T cells and blood was limited.

Methotrexate plus calcineurin inhibitor accompanied controls' myeloablative marrow transplants; sampling was 1 year later. Note on this clone: Its specificity is not known.

With V trimmed by 0 bases and J by 7 bases, 5 bases remained unmatched. The CDR3 sequence is 15 residues long. Germline V gene lookup returns CDR1 MNHEY and CDR2 SVGAGI. The rearrangement joins TRBV6-5 to TRBJ2-1, with TRBD2 matching 8 bases. The sequence was obtained from a female patient aged 18 to 35 who received an allogeneic stem cell transplant from an unrelated donor, was CMV-positive, and had acute and chronic GVHD. Some T cells may arise from the graft donor. Sample: PBMCs, taken after allogeneic stem cell transplant with calcineurin inhibitor and methotrexate. CDR3 bases: TGTGCCAGCAGTTACTCAGCGGGAGCTTGGAATGAGCAGTTCTTC. It codes for CASSYSAGAWNEQFF.